This record concerns one T cell receptor (beta chain) sequence. What it recognizes is unknown. The data derive from a study of T-cell memory formation after mild COVID-19. Whole-study results and caveats: Those CD4+ clones that contracted were mainly in CM and EM (CD8+ ones in EMRA). Contracting clones from day 15 to 85 showed balanced CD4/CD8; later expanders favored CD4+.

Trimming shortened V by 5 bases and J by 3 bases, and 5 bases separated the two germline ends. This CDR3 has 11 amino acids. TCRdb itself ran the 5' RACE reads through MiXCR, one entry per CDR3 protein. The sample includes roughly 190,000 distinct CDR3 sequences, approximately 30% of them seen just once. This TCR was sampled from an adult woman who had mild COVID-19 (a few samples of this study predate the infection). Cell type and time point are not known. Sequenced input: PBMCs or a T cell subset sorted from them (not recorded which). V gene TRBV12-3 or TRBV12-4 combines with J gene TRBJ2-7; D ambiguous. CDR3 residues: CASSAVYEQYF. The CDR3 nucleotides are TGTGCCAGCAGTGCGGTCTACGAGCAGTACTTC.